The rows below give T cell receptor beta chains drawn from one sample of a study of CD8+ T cells in alopecia areata. TCRdb's table, derived via immunoSEQ multiplex PCR, lists solely in-frame clones and lacks some. The repertoire has roughly 200,000 clones, more than 60% of them found once; the top ten carry 1.7%. The source was CD4+ T cells sorted from blood, collected at week 0. All receptors come from a human donor with alopecia areata. The CDR3 runs from the conserved cysteine through the conserved F or W. The D gene is left open where the match is weak. Only some rows state a clone size, as once, few, many or a class for expanded clones.

V,D,J,size,DNA,CDR3
TRBV19,TRBD2,TRBJ2-5,NA,TGTGCCAGTAGTGGTACCGGGGGGGCTGAGACCCAGTACTTC,CASSGTGGAETQYF
TRBV5-6,NA,TRBJ2-1,few,TGTGCCAGCAGCTTGTTGGATGAGCAGTTCTTC,CASSLLDEQFF
TRBV27,NA,TRBJ1-2,few,TGTGCCAGCATGTCGCAGGGAGGTGGCTACACCTTC,CASMSQGGGYTF
TRBV7-2,NA,TRBJ1-1,NA,TGTGCCAGCAGCTTCGGTGAGGGGACTGGGGCTTTCTTT,CASSFGEGTGAFF
TRBV2,NA,TRBJ2-7,NA,TGTGCCAGCTTGGTGGGGGCCTTCTCCTACGAGCAGTACTTC,CASLVGAFSYEQYF
TRBV5-1,TRBD2,TRBJ2-3,few,TGCGCCAGCAAGAGGGATAGCGGGGGTGATACGCAGTATTTT,CASKRDSGGDTQYF
TRBV18,NA,TRBJ2-3,NA,TGTGCCAGCTCACCAGGAGTTAGTGATACGCAGTATTTT,CASSPGVSDTQYF
TRBV10-3,NA,TRBJ2-3,NA,TGTGCCATCAGTGAGGGGAGGACAGACACAGATACGCAGTATTTT,CAISEGRTDTDTQYF
TRBV29-1,NA,TRBJ2-3,few,TGCAGCGTTTTTGAACCTAGCACAGATACGCAGTATTTT,CSVFEPSTDTQYF
TRBV7-9,NA,TRBJ1-1,NA,TGTGCCAGCAGCTCCACGGGGAACACTGAAGCTTTCTTT,CASSSTGNTEAFF
TRBV7-3,NA,TRBJ2-1,NA,TGTGCCAGCAGCTTGCGGGACAGTTACAATGAGCAGTTCTTC,CASSLRDSYNEQFF
TRBV18,NA,TRBJ1-6,NA,TGTGCCAGCTTTCTAACCCTCCACTTT,CASFLTLHF
TRBV29-1,NA,TRBJ1-2,few,TGCAGCGTTGACATGGGAGCAGCTAACTATGGCTACACCTTC,CSVDMGAANYGYTF
TRBV11-2,NA,TRBJ2-5,few,TGTGCCAGCAGCTTACGGGGGAGAGAGACCCAGTACTTC,CASSLRGRETQYF
TRBV30,NA,TRBJ2-5,NA,TGTGCCTGGAGTGGGCAGTTTGGGGTCCAGTACTTC,CAWSGQFGVQYF
TRBV29-1,TRBD1,TRBJ1-1,NA,TGCAGCGTTGGGGTTCGTCAGGGGGCATTCACTGAAGCTTTCTTT,CSVGVRQGAFTEAFF
TRBV30,TRBD2,TRBJ2-7,once,TGTGCCTGGAGTGTCGGGGGGACCTCCTACGAGCAGTACTTC,CAWSVGGTSYEQYF
TRBV27,TRBD1,TRBJ1-6,once,TGTGCCAGCAGTTTAGAGGGGGCTGGGCGGTCACCCCTCCACTTT,CASSLEGAGRSPLHF
TRBV15,NA,TRBJ2-5,NA,TGTGCCACCAGCGGGGCCCAAGAGACCCAGTACTTC,CATSGAQETQYF
TRBV5-6,TRBD1,TRBJ2-7,NA,TGTGCCAGCAGCGTAGGACAGGGTTCCTACGAGCAGTACTTC,CASSVGQGSYEQYF
TRBV29-1,TRBD1,TRBJ1-2,few,TGCAGCGTCGTAAACCCGGGACAGTCCTATGGCTACACCTTC,CSVVNPGQSYGYTF
TRBV2,TRBD2,TRBJ2-7,NA,TGTGCCAGCCGGACTAGCGGGGGTGGCGAGCAGTACTTC,CASRTSGGGEQYF
TRBV29-1,TRBD1,TRBJ2-5,NA,TGCAGCTTGGGACAGCAAGAGACCCAGTACTTC,CSLGQQETQYF
TRBV29-1,TRBD2,TRBJ2-4,few,TGCAGCGTTGAGAGGCTAGCGGGGGACATTCAGTACTTC,CSVERLAGDIQYF
TRBV6-6,NA,TRBJ1-2,once,TGTGCCAGCAGTAAGGACTCAAGGATCTATGGCTACACCTTC,CASSKDSRIYGYTF
TRBV30,NA,TRBJ1-6,NA,TGTGCCTGGAGTTATGGAAATTCACCCCTCCACTTT,CAWSYGNSPLHF
TRBV7-9,TRBD1,TRBJ1-2,NA,TGTGCCAGCAGCCAACCCCCAGGGGGCGGTGGCTACACCTTC,CASSQPPGGGGYTF
TRBV5-1,NA,TRBJ2-1,NA,TGCGCCAGCAGCTTGGAGGGGGACTCCTACAATGAGCAGTTCTTC,CASSLEGDSYNEQFF
TRBV2,NA,TRBJ1-6,few,TGTGCCAGCAGGCAAACAGATTTGAATTCACCCCTCCACTTT,CASRQTDLNSPLHF
TRBV11-2,TRBD2,TRBJ2-3,NA,TGTGCCAGCAGCTTACTCTCCCTAGCGGATCCTTCTGATACGCAGTATTTT,CASSLLSLADPSDTQYF
TRBV18,NA,TRBJ1-4,NA,TGTGCCAGCTCGTCGTATGCAACTAATGAAAAACTGTTTTTT,CASSSYATNEKLFF
TRBV19,TRBD2,TRBJ2-5,NA,TGTGCCAGTAGTATAAGTCCGGGACTAGCGATACAAGAGACCCAGTACTTC,CASSISPGLAIQETQYF
TRBV29-1,TRBD1,TRBJ2-7,NA,TGCAGCGTGTCCCCCGGGACAGGGCCCTACGAGCAGTACTTC,CSVSPGTGPYEQYF
TRBV20-1,NA,TRBJ2-7,NA,TGCAGTGCTGTTATCGTGGGCGAGCAGTACTTC,CSAVIVGEQYF
TRBV7-9,NA,TRBJ2-3,NA,TGTGCCAGCAGCCCCACTGGGGTTGGGACGCAGTATTTT,CASSPTGVGTQYF
TRBV14,NA,TRBJ1-6,NA,TGTGCCAGCAGCCAACTTATGGTAGCGAATTCACCCCTCCACTTT,CASSQLMVANSPLHF
TRBV29-1,NA,TRBJ1-2,NA,TGCAGCGTAAATGGGGACTTTGGATATGGCTACACCTTC,CSVNGDFGYGYTF
TRBV29-1,NA,TRBJ2-3,NA,TGCAGCGTTGAAGTCGGGGGCGGCACAGATACGCAGTATTTT,CSVEVGGGTDTQYF
TRBV30,NA,TRBJ1-5,NA,TGTGCCTGGACCCAGGGGAGCAATCAGCCCCAGCATTTT,CAWTQGSNQPQHF
TRBV20-1,NA,TRBJ1-4,NA,TGCAGTGTCGGACAGCTTGAAAAACTGTTTTTT,CSVGQLEKLFF
TRBV30,NA,TRBJ2-5,NA,TGTGTCTGGAGTGGCGGGGAGACCCAGTACTTC,CVWSGGETQYF
TRBV30,NA,TRBJ1-1,NA,TGTGCCTGGAGTCGGGGAGGACTCACTGAAGCTTTCTTT,CAWSRGGLTEAFF
TRBV29-1,NA,TRBJ2-1,few,TGCAGCGGGGGACAACTGTACTCCTACAATGAGCAGTTCTTC,CSGGQLYSYNEQFF
TRBV15,NA,TRBJ1-6,NA,TGTGCCACCAGCAGATCCCCCGACGGGGCCCTCCACTTT,CATSRSPDGALHF